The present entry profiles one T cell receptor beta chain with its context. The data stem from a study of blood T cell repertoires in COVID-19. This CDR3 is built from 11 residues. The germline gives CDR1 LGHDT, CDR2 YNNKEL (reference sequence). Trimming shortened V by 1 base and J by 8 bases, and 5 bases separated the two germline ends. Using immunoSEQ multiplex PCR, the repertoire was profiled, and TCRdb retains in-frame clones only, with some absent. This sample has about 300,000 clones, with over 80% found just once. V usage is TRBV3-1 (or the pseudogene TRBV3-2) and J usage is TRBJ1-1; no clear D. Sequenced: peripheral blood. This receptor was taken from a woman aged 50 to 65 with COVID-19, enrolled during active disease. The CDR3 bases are TGTGCCAGCAGCCAAGGACAAGAAGCTTTCTTT. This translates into CASSQGQEAFF.